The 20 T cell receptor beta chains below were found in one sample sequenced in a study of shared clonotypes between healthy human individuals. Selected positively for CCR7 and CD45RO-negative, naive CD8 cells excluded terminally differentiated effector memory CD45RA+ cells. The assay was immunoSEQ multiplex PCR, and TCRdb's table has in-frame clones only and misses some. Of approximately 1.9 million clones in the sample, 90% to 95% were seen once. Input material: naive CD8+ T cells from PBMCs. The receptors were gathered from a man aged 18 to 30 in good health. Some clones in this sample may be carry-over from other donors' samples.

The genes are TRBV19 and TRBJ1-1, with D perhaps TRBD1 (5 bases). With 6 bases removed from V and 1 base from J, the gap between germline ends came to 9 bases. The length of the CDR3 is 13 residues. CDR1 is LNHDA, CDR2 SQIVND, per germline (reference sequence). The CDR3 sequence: CASRFQGNTEAFF. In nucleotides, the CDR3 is TGTGCCAGTAGATTCCAGGGGAACACTGAAGCTTTCTTT.

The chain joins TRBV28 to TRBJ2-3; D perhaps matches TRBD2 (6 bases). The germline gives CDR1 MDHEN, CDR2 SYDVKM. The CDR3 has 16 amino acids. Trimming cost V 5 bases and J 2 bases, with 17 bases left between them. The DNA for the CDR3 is TGTGCCAGCAGTCCTTGGCGGGAAGTGCACACAGATACGCAGTATTTT. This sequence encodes CASSPWREVHTDTQYF.

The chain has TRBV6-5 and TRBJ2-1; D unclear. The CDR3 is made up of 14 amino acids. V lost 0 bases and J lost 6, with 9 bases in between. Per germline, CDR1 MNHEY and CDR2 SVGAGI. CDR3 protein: CASSYSFQSNEQFF. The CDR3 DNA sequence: TGTGCCAGCAGTTACTCTTTTCAGTCCAATGAGCAGTTCTTC.

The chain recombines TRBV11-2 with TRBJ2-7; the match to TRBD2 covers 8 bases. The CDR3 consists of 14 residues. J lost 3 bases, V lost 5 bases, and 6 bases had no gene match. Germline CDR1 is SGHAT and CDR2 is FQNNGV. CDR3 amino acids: CASSHTGTSYEQYF. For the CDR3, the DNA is TGTGCCAGCAGCCATACCGGGACTAGCTACGAGCAGTACTTC.

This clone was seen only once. CDR3 residues: CASSSILGGAETQYF. Here the CDR3 DNA reads TGTGCCAGCAGTTCCATTCTGGGAGGTGCGGAGACCCAGTACTTC. The rearrangement uses TRBV7-8 and TRBJ2-5; tentatively, D is TRBD2 (6 bases). There are 15 residues in the CDR3. The germline CDR1 and CDR2 sequences are SGHVS and FQNEAQ. The V end was cut by 6 bases, the J end by 5 bases, with 19 bases between.

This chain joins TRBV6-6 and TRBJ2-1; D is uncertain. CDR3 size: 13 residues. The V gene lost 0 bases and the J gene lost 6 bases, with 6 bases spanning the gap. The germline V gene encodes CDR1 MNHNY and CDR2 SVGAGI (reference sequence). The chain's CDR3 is CASSYSAFNEQFF. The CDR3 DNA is TGTGCCAGCAGTTACTCGGCTTTCAATGAGCAGTTCTTC.

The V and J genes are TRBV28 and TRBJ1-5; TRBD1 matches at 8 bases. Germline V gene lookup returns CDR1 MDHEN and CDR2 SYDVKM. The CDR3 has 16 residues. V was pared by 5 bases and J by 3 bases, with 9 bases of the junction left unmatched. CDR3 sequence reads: CASSPLKTGANQPQHF. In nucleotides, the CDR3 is TGTGCCAGCAGTCCTCTCAAGACAGGGGCCAATCAGCCCCAGCATTTT. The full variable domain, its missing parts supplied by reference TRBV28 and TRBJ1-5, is DVKVTQSSRYLVKRTGEKVFLECVQDMDHENMFWYRQDPGLGLRLIYFSYDVKMKEKGDIPEGYSVSREKKERFSLILESASTNQTSMYLCASSPLKTGANQPQHFGDGTRLSIL.

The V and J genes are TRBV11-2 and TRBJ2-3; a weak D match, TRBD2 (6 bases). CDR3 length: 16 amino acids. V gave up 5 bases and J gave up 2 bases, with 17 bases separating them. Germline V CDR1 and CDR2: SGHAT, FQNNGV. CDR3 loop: CASSPDYAGSTDTQYF. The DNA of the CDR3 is TGTGCCAGCAGCCCCGACTATGCGGGGTCCACAGATACGCAGTATTTT.

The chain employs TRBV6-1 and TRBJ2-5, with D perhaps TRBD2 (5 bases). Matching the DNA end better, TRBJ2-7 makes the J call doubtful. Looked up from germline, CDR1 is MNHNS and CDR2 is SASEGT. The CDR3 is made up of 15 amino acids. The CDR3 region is CASHPPVARDYEQYF. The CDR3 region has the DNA TGTGCCAGTCACCCTCCCGTGGCACGGGACTACGAGCAGTACTTC.

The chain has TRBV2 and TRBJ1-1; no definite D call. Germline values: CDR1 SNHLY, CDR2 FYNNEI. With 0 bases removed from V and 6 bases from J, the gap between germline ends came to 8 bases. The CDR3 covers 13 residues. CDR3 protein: CASSEAGDPEAFF. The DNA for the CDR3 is TGTGCCAGCAGTGAAGCAGGAGACCCTGAAGCTTTCTTT.

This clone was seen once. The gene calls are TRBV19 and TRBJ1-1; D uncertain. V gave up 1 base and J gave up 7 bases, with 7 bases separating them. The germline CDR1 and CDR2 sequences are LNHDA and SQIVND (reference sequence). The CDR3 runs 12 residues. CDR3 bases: TGTGCCAGTAGTATAGGGTTCTATGAAGCTTTCTTT. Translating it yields CASSIGFYEAFF.

CDR3 in amino acids: CASSNSQLADQFF. The CDR3 bases are TGTGCCAGCAGCAACTCACAACTAGCGGACCAGTTCTTC. V usage is TRBV9 and J usage is TRBJ2-1, with 8 nucleotides matching TRBD2. This CDR3 region has 13 residues. Germline CDR1 is SGDLS and CDR2 is YYNGEE. V was clipped by 4 bases and J by 13 bases; unmatched bases: 10.

The CDR3 nucleotides are TGTGCCAGCAGCTTGGGATTTACCTACGAGCAGTACTTC. The encoded protein is CASSLGFTYEQYF. The J gene is TRBJ2-7, the V gene TRBV5-4; unclear D gene. CDR3 length: 13 amino acids. Germline V gene lookup returns CDR1 SGHNT and CDR2 YYREEE (reference sequence). The V gene lost 0 bases and the J gene lost 2 bases, with 6 bases spanning the gap.

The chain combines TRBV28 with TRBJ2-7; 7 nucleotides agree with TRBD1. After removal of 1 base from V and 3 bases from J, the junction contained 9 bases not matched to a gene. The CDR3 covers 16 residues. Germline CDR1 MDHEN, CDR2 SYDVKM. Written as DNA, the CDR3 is TGTGCCAGCAGTTTATTTGGGACAGAAAGTGTCTACGAGCAGTACTTC. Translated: CASSLFGTESVYEQYF.

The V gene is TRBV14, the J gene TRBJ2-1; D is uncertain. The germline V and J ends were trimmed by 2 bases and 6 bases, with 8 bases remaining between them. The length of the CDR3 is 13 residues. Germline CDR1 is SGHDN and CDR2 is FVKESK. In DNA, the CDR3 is TGTGCCAGCAGCCAATTTACGAGCAATGAGCAGTTCTTC. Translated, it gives CASSQFTSNEQFF.

For the CDR3, the DNA is TGTGCCAGCAGTGAAGGGTCTAGCGATCCCCTACGGGTCGAGCAGTACTTC. Translated, it gives CASSEGSSDPLRVEQYF. The V call is TRBV2, the J call TRBJ2-7; D is perhaps TRBD2 (6 bases). V was cut by 1 base and J by 6 bases, with 22 bases left in between. Per germline, CDR1 SNHLY and CDR2 FYNNEI. The CDR3 sequence is 17 residues long.

Written as DNA, the CDR3 is TGCGCCAGCAGCTTCCGGTGGGGAGACAGCTCCTACGAGCAGTACTTC. Encoded protein: CASSFRWGDSSYEQYF. The chain has TRBV4-1 and TRBJ2-7; possibly TRBD1 or TRBD2 for D (5 bases each). The CDR3 totals 16 residues. Germline lookup yields CDR1 MGHRA and CDR2 YSYEKL. V lost 5 bases and J lost 0, with 17 bases in between.

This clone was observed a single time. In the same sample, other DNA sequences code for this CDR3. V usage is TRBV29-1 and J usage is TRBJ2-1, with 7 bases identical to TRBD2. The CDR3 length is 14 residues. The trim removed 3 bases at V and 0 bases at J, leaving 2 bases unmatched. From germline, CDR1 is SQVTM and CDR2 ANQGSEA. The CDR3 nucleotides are TGCAGCGTTGATGGCGGGAGCTCCTACAATGAGCAGTTCTTC. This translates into CSVDGGSSYNEQFF.

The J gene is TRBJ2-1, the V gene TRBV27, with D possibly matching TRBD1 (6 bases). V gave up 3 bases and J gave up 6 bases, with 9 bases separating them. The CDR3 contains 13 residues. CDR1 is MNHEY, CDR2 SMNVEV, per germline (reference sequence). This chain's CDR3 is CASSFQGSNEQFF. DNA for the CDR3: TGTGCCAGCAGTTTTCAGGGGTCCAATGAGCAGTTCTTC.

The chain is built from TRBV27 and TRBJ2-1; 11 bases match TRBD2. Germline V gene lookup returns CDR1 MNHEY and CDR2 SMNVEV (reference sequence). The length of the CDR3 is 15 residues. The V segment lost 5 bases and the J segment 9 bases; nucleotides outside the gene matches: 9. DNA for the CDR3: TGTGCCAGCAGTCCCAGTCTAGCGGGAGGTGTTGAGCAGTTCTTC. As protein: CASSPSLAGGVEQFF.